The source of this T cell receptor (beta chain) is a study of Ad26.COV2.S vaccination and SARS-CoV-2 variants. General study results and limits: Analytic work on TCR breadth and depth might have understated the full extent of total T cell responses. Spike-specific TCR breadth ran higher among vaccine recipients than placebo recipients.

Profiling relied on immunoSEQ multiplex PCR, and the TCRdb table lists in-frame clones only, not all of them. Among roughly 300,000 clones, approximately 86% were seen once, and the ten largest hold about 10%. As to this clone: The antigen is undetermined.

The treatment denotes: some 20 received Ad26.COV2.S at low or high dose, single or two shots; a few received placebo; per-sample allocation not given. At day 63 after the first vaccine or placebo injection, samples were drawn. Its platform was an Ad26 vector, and its expressed antigen was Wuhan-strain SARS-CoV-2 spike. CDR1 WSHSY and CDR2 SAAADI come from the germline V gene. The CDR3 is 11 residues long. V was cut by 4 bases and J by 9 bases, with 10 bases left in between. The clonotype was recovered from a person aged 18-65 years who received the Ad26.COV2.S COVID-19 vaccine or a placebo. Sequencing was performed on peripheral blood, taken in a trial of Ad26.COV2.S vaccine versus placebo. The rearrangement joins TRBV10-2 to TRBJ2-7; perhaps TRBD2 as D (5 bases). The DNA for the CDR3 is TGCGCCAGCAGTGTCCCAGAGGGGCAGTACTTC. This translates into CASSVPEGQYF.